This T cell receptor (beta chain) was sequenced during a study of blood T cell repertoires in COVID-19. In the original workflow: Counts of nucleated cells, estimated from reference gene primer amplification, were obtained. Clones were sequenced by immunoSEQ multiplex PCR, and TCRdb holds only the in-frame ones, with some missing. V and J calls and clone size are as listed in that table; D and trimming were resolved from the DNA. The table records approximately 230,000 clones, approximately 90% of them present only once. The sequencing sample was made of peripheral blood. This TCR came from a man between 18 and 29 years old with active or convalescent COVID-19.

Here the CDR3 reads CASSYNRGSDGYTF. The CDR3 DNA reads TGTGCCAGCAGTTACAATAGGGGGTCCGATGGCTACACCTTC. The V gene is TRBV6-2 or TRBV6-3, the J gene TRBJ1-2, with D possibly matching TRBD1 (6 bases). The CDR3 length is 14 residues. The V end was cut by 2 bases, the J end by 6 bases, with 13 bases between. CDR1 MNHEY and CDR2 SVGEGT come from the germline V gene.